This T cell receptor beta chain emerged from a study of Ad26.COV2.S vaccination and SARS-CoV-2 variants. Regarding the study as a whole: Vaccinated individuals (as opposed to placebo recipients) had higher spike-specific TCR breadth. It was found that vaccine and placebo recipients had similar non-spike TCR breadth.

This CDR3 spans 14 amino acids. The V end was cut by 3 bases, the J end by 5 bases, with 10 bases between. Germline V gene lookup returns CDR1 MDHEN and CDR2 SYDVKM. Using immunoSEQ multiplex PCR, the repertoire was profiled, and TCRdb retains in-frame clones only, with some absent. The profile shows over 100,000 clones, around 80% of them singletons. A remark on this clone: What it binds is unknown.

The source of this sequence is a human donor who had recovered from COVID-19. Sequenced here: peripheral blood, sampled after recovery from COVID-19. The chain uses TRBV28 and TRBJ1-4, with D tentatively TRBD1 (6 bases). In nucleotides, the CDR3 is TGTGCCAGCAGTTTCGCAGGGGTGAATGAAAAACTGTTTTTT. It translates to CASSFAGVNEKLFF.